The 20 T cell receptor beta chains reported below all come from one sample, sequenced in a study of T cell changes during pregnancy in multiple sclerosis. This table comes from immunoSEQ multiplex PCR, and its TCRdb copy is limited to in-frame clones, with some not included. Among about 40,000 clones listed, over 75% were seen once. This specimen was peripheral blood, taken in the first trimester of pregnancy. These receptors came from a female donor in good health, enrolled as a control in a pregnancy study.

The CDR3 coding sequence is TGTGCCAGCAGCGTAGATGGGAGGGTCTTGGGAGGCTACACCTTC. As protein: CASSVDGRVLGGYTF. The chain recombines TRBV9 with TRBJ1-2, with unresolved D. The CDR3 is made up of 15 amino acids. Germline CDR1 is SGDLS and CDR2 is YYNGEE. V lost 0 bases, J lost 8 bases, and 17 bases lay in between.

The chain joins TRBV19 to TRBJ2-3; 8 nucleotides line up with TRBD2. Germline CDR1 and CDR2: LNHDA and SQIVND (reference sequence). Trimming at V came to 10 bases and at J to 4 bases, leaving 13 bases not matched to a gene. The CDR3 consists of 15 residues. The CDR3 reads CATAIGAGGADTQYF. In DNA form, the CDR3 reads TGTGCCACTGCCATAGGGGCGGGAGGAGCAGATACGCAGTATTTT.

This chain joins TRBV30 and TRBJ2-3, with TRBD1 matching over 7 bases. CDR3 length equals 13 residues. Trimming at V came to 1 base and at J to 6 bases, leaving 4 bases not matched to a gene. Germline CDR1 and CDR2: GTSNPN and SVGIG (reference sequence). The CDR3 spells CAWSGQGRDTQYF. The CDR3, as DNA: TGTGCCTGGAGTGGACAGGGCCGGGATACGCAGTATTTT.

The chain carries TRBV28 and TRBJ2-1, with 9 positions matching TRBD1. The junction had 8 bases not matched to a gene; V was cut back by 5 bases and J by 3 bases. Looked up from germline, CDR1 is MDHEN and CDR2 is SYDVKM. The CDR3 consists of 16 residues. Here the CDR3 reads CASSLTGTGLYNEQFF. Written as DNA, the CDR3 is TGTGCCAGCAGTCTCACGGGGACAGGGCTCTACAATGAGCAGTTCTTC.

The V call is TRBV6-1, the J call TRBJ1-1; no firm D call. CDR1 and CDR2 from the germline V gene are MNHNS and SASEGT. CDR3 length equals 13 residues. V lost 4 bases, J lost 1 base, and 7 bases lay in between. Here the CDR3 DNA reads TGTGCCAGCAGTGCTACAGAGAACACTGAAGCTTTCTTT. Its translation: CASSATENTEAFF.

The chain uses TRBV19 and TRBJ1-5; 12 nucleotides match TRBD1. This CDR3 is 20 amino acids long. With 1 base clipped from V and 2 bases from J, the junction kept 12 bases outside the gene matches. CDR1 is LNHDA and CDR2 is SQIVND in the germline V gene (reference sequence). CDR3 region: CASSIGPGQGAYMGNQPQHF. For the CDR3, the DNA is TGTGCCAGTAGTATAGGGCCGGGACAGGGGGCTTATATGGGCAATCAGCCCCAGCATTTT. The whole variable domain, filled in from reference TRBV19 and TRBJ1-5, reads DGGITQSPKYLFRKEGQNVTLSCEQNLNHDAMYWYRQDPGQGLRLIYYSQIVNDFQKGDIAEGYSVSREKKESFPLTVTSAQKNPTAFYLCASSIGPGQGAYMGNQPQHFGDGTRLSIL.

The chain has TRBV23-1 and TRBJ2-3; D perhaps matches TRBD1 (6 bases). TRBV23-1 is annotated as an ORF whose role is uncertain. V shed 11 bases and J shed 0 bases, with 18 bases lying between them. The CDR3 has 15 amino acids. CDR3 sequence: CARSGGGPSTDTQYF. The CDR3 DNA reads TGCGCCCGGAGCGGTGGGGGCCCTAGCACAGATACGCAGTATTTT.

The chain uses TRBV6-1 and TRBJ2-2; 10 bases are a match to TRBD1. The length of the CDR3 is 15 residues. In germline, CDR1 is MNHNS, CDR2 SASEGT. With V trimmed by 10 bases and J by 7 bases, 12 bases remained unmatched. Here the CDR3 reads CATPLGTGDHGELFF. CDR3 nucleotides: TGTGCCACCCCATTAGGGACAGGGGATCACGGGGAGCTGTTTTTT.

In this sample, this clone turned up a few times. The chain carries TRBV6-5 and TRBJ1-2; D gene uncertain. The CDR3 totals 11 residues. Germline values: CDR1 MNHEY, CDR2 SVGAGI. The ends were cut back, 4 bases at V and 4 bases at J, with 4 bases in the middle. The CDR3 here is CASSSVYGYTF. CDR3 DNA: TGTGCCAGCAGTTCCGTCTATGGCTACACCTTC.

The V call is TRBV10-1, the J call TRBJ1-2; TRBD1 matches at 7 bases. This CDR3 region has 14 residues. CDR1 and CDR2 from the germline V gene are WNHNN and SYGVQD (reference sequence). V was pared by 0 bases and J by 5 bases, with 3 bases of the junction left unmatched. This CDR3 is CASSESGTAYGYTF. In nucleotides, the CDR3 is TGCGCCAGCAGTGAGTCGGGGACAGCATATGGCTACACCTTC.

This chain connects TRBV5-1 to TRBJ2-1, with D possibly TRBD2 on 5 matching bases. V lost 3 bases, J lost 6 bases, and 10 bases lay in between. CDR1 and CDR2 (germline): SGHRS, YFSETQ. The CDR3 is 13 residues long. The CDR3 DNA follows: TGCGCCAGCAGCTATTCTAGCCTCAATGAGCAGTTCTTC. Its protein product is CASSYSSLNEQFF. Based on the CDR3 plus reference TRBV5-1 and TRBJ2-1, the full variable domain is KAGVTQTPRYLIKTRGQQVTLSCSPISGHRSVSWYQQTPGQGLQFLFEYFSETQRNKGNFPGRFSGRQFSNSRSEMNVSTLELGDSALYLCASSYSSLNEQFFGPGTRLTVL.

This chain uses TRBV6-6 with TRBJ1-2, with D perhaps TRBD1 (5 bases). V shed 4 bases and J shed 4 bases, with 16 bases lying between them. The germline gives CDR1 MNHNY, CDR2 SVGAGI (reference sequence). CDR3 length: 15 residues. In nucleotides, the CDR3 is TGTGCCAGCAGTTCATGGACACCCCGGATCTATGGCTACACCTTC. The encoded protein is CASSSWTPRIYGYTF.

The chain recombines TRBV9 with TRBJ2-6; 8 bases are shared with TRBD1. Germline loops: CDR1 SGDLS, CDR2 YYNGEE. This CDR3 spans 21 amino acids. J lost 0 bases, V lost 0 bases, and 14 bases had no gene match. This CDR3 is CASSVDVGTGDLSSGANVLTF. CDR3 DNA: TGTGCCAGCAGCGTAGACGTCGGGACAGGAGACCTTAGCTCTGGGGCCAACGTCCTGACTTTC.

This clone was recorded only once. This rearrangement joins TRBV29-1 to TRBJ2-7, with TRBD1 matching over 9 bases. The V segment lost 7 bases and the J segment 5 bases; nucleotides outside the gene matches: 9. This CDR3 is 13 amino acids long. CDR1 and CDR2 (germline): SQVTM, ANQGSEA. The CDR3, as DNA: TGCAGCGCCGGACAGGGGTCAGTAAACGAGCAGTACTTC. Translation: CSAGQGSVNEQYF.

This chain links TRBV11-3 with TRBJ2-3; perhaps TRBD2 as D (5 bases). The CDR3 sequence is 16 residues long. Per the germline V gene, CDR1 is SGHNT and CDR2 is YENEEA. V was pared by 1 base and J by 2 bases, with 13 bases between. CDR3 bases: TGTGCCAGCAGCTTAGGAGGGCAGGTCCCCACAGATACGCAGTATTTT. This translates into CASSLGGQVPTDTQYF.

The chain is built from TRBV9 and TRBJ2-7; the D is unclear. Per germline, CDR1 SGDLS and CDR2 YYNGEE. Deletions cut 0 bases from V and 2 bases from J, with 12 bases between. The CDR3 is 15 residues long. As DNA, the CDR3 is TGTGCCAGCAGCGTAGAAGCCGCGGCCACCTACGAGCAGTACTTC. Its protein product is CASSVEAAATYEQYF.

This clone was seen a few times. The gene calls are TRBV29-1 and TRBJ1-1, with D perhaps TRBD1 (5 bases). CDR3 size: 11 residues. V lost 5 bases to trimming and J lost 4 bases, with 8 bases between them. Germline V gene data show CDR1 as SQVTM and CDR2 as ANQGSEA. This CDR3 is CSVQGPTEAFF. In nucleotides, the CDR3 is TGCAGCGTTCAGGGCCCCACTGAAGCTTTCTTT.

The V gene is TRBV2, the J gene TRBJ2-2; perhaps TRBD1 as D (6 bases). V was cut by 7 bases and J by 4 bases, with 13 bases left in between. The CDR3 is 14 amino acids. The V gene's germline CDR1 is SNHLY and CDR2 FYNNEI. CDR3 bases: TGTGCCAGCAAAAGACAGGACGGCACCGGGGAGCTGTTTTTT. It codes for CASKRQDGTGELFF.

V gene TRBV9 combines with J gene TRBJ1-2, with D perhaps TRBD1 (6 bases). Trimming shortened V by 3 bases and J by 3 bases, and 12 bases separated the two germline ends. This CDR3 has 14 amino acids. Germline V gene sequence: CDR1 SGDLS, CDR2 YYNGEE. The CDR3 DNA sequence: TGTGCCAGCAGCGGTGGCAGGGGTGACTATGGCTACACCTTC. Translated: CASSGGRGDYGYTF.

This clone was counted a few times. The chain carries TRBV11-3 and TRBJ1-1; tentatively, D is TRBD1 (6 bases). CDR3 length: 13 residues. From germline, CDR1 is SGHNT and CDR2 YENEEA. V was cut by 2 bases and J by 4 bases, with 8 bases left in between. This CDR3 is CASSLSRGTEAFF. CDR3 nucleotides: TGTGCCAGCAGCTTATCCAGGGGCACTGAAGCTTTCTTT. The whole variable domain, filled in from reference TRBV11-3 and TRBJ1-1, reads EAGVVQSPRYKIIEKKQPVAFWCNPISGHNTLYWYLQNLGQGPELLIRYENEEAVDDSQLPKDRFSAERLKGVDSTLKIQPAELGDSAVYLCASSLSRGTEAFFGQGTRLTVV.